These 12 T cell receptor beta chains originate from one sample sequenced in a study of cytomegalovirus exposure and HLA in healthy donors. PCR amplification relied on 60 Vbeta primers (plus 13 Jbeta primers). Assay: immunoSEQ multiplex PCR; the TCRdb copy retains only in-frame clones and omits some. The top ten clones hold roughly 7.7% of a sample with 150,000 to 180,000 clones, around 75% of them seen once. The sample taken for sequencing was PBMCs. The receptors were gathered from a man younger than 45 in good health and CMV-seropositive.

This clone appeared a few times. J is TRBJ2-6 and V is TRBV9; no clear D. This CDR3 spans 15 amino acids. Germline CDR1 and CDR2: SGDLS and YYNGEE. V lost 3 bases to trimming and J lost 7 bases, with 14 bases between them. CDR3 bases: TGTGCCAGCAGCGGAATCCCTGGTGGCGCCAACGTCCTGACTTTC. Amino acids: CASSGIPGGANVLTF.

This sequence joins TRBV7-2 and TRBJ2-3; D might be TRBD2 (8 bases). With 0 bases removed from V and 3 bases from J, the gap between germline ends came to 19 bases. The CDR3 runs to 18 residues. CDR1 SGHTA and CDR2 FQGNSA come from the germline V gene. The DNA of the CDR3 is TGTGCCAGCAGCTTAGCGATTAAGGGGGCTAGCGGGACAGATACGCAGTATTTT. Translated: CASSLAIKGASGTDTQYF.

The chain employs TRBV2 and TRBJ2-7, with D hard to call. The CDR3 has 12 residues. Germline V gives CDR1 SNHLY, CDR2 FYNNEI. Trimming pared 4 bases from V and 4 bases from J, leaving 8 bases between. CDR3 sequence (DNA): TGTGCCAGCAGTGTAGAACAGTACGAGCAGTACTTC. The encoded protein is CASSVEQYEQYF.

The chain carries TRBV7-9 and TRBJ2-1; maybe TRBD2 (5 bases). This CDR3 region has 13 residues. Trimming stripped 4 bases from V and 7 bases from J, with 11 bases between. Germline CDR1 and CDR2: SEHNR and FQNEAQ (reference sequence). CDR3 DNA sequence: TGTGCCAGCAGCTGGGCGGGCCCTAATGAGCAGTTCTTC. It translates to CASSWAGPNEQFF. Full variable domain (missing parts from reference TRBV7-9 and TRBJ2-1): DTGVSQNPRHKITKRGQNVTFRCDPISEHNRLYWYRQTLGQGPEFLTYFQNEAQLEKSRLLSDRFSAERPKGSFSTLEIQRTEQGDSAMYLCASSWAGPNEQFFGPGTRLTVL.

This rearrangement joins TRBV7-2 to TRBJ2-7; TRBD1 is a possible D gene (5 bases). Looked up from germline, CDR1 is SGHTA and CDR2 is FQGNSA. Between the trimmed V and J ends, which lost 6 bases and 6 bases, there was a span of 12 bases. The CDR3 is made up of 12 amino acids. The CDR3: CASRAQGREQYF. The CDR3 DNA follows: TGTGCCAGCAGAGCCCAGGGTCGCGAGCAGTACTTC.

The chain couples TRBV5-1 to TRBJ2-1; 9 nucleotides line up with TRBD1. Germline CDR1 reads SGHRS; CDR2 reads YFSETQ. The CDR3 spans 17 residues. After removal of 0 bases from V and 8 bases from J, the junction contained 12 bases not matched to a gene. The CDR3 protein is CASSLADRGRGIDEQFF. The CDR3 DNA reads TGCGCCAGCAGCTTGGCGGACAGGGGAAGGGGAATTGATGAGCAGTTCTTC.

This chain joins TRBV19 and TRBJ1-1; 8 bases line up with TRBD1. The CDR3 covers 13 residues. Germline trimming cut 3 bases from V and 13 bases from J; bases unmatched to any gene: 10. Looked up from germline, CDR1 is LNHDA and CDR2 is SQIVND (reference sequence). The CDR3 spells CASSIRQGSGDFF. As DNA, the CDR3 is TGTGCCAGTAGTATTCGACAGGGGTCGGGGGATTTCTTT. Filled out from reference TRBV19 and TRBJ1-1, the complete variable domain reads DGGITQSPKYLFRKEGQNVTLSCEQNLNHDAMYWYRQDPGQGLRLIYYSQIVNDFQKGDIAEGYSVSREKKESFPLTVTSAQKNPTAFYLCASSIRQGSGDFFGQGTRLTVV.

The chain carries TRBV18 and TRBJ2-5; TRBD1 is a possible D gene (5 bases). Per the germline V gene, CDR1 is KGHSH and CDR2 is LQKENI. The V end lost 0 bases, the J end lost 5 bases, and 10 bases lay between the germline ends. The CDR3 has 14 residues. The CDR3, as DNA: TGTGCCAGCTCACCACCTCAGGGTGTGGAGACCCAGTACTTC. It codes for CASSPPQGVETQYF.

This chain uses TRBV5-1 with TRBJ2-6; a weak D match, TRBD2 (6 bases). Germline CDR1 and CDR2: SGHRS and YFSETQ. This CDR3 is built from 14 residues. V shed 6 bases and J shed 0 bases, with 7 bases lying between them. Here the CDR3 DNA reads TGCGCCAGCACGGGGGTCTCTGGGGCCAACGTCCTGACTTTC. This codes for CASTGVSGANVLTF.

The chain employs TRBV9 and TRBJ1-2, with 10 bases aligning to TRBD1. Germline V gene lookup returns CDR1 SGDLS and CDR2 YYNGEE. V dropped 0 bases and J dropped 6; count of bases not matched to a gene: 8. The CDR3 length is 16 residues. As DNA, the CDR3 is TGTGCCAGCAGCGTAGGCCGGGACAGGGGAGGGGATGGCTACACCTTC. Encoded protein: CASSVGRDRGGDGYTF.

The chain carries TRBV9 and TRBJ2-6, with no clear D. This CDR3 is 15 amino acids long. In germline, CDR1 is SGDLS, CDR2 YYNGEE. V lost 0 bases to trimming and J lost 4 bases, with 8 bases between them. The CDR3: CASSVAGHGANVLTF. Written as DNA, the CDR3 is TGTGCCAGCAGCGTAGCAGGCCACGGGGCCAACGTCCTGACTTTC.

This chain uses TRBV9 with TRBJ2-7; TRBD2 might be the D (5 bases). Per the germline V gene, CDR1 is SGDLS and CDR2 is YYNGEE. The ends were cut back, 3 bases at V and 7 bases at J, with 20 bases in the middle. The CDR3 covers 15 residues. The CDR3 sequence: CASSANDGLIGEQYF. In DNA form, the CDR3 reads TGTGCCAGCAGCGCGAATGATGGACTCATCGGAGAGCAGTACTTC.